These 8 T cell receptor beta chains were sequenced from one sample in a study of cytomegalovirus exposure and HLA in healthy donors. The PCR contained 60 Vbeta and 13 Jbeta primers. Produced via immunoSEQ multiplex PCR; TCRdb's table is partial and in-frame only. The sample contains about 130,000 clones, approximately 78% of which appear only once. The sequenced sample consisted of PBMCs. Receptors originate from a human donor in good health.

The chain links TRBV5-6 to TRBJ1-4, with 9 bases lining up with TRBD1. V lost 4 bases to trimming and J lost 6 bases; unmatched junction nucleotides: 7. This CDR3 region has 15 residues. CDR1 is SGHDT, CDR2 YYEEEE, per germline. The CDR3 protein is CASSLTGTGYEKLFF. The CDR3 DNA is TGTGCCAGCAGCCTCACCGGGACAGGGTATGAAAAACTGTTTTTT.

For the CDR3, the DNA is TGTGCCAGCAGTTTCCTATATACCGGGACTAGCGGAGTACCAGATACGCAGTATTTT. Protein: CASSFLYTGTSGVPDTQYF. The chain carries TRBV28 and TRBJ2-3; 11 positions agree with TRBD2. CDR1 is MDHEN and CDR2 is SYDVKM in the germline V gene. The CDR3 extends over 19 amino acids. The junction had 15 bases not matched to a gene; V was cut back by 3 bases and J by 4 bases. The whole variable domain, filled in from reference TRBV28 and TRBJ2-3, reads DVKVTQSSRYLVKRTGEKVFLECVQDMDHENMFWYRQDPGLGLRLIYFSYDVKMKEKGDIPEGYSVSREKKERFSLILESASTNQTSMYLCASSFLYTGTSGVPDTQYFGPGTRLTVL.

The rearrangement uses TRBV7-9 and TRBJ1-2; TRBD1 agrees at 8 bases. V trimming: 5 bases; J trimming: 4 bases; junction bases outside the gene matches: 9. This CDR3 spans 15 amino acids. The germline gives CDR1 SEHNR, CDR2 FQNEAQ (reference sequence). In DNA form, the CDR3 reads TGTGCCAGCAGCCTTGGTACAGGGGGGGTCTATGGCTACACCTTC. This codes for CASSLGTGGVYGYTF. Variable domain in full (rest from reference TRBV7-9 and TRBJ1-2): DTGVSQNPRHKITKRGQNVTFRCDPISEHNRLYWYRQTLGQGPEFLTYFQNEAQLEKSRLLSDRFSAERPKGSFSTLEIQRTEQGDSAMYLCASSLGTGGVYGYTFGSGTRLTVV.

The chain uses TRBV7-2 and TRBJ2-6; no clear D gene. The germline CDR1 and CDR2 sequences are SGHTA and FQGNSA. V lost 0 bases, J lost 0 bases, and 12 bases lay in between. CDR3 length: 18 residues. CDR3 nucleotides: TGTGCCAGCAGCTTAGCGGCAGGTTTAGGCTCTGGGGCCAACGTCCTGACTTTC. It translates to CASSLAAGLGSGANVLTF.

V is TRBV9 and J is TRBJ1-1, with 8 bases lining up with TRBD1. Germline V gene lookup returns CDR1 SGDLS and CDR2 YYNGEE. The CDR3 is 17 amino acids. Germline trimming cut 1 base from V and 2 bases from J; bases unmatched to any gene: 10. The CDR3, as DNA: TGTGCCAGCAGCGTATCAGGGGGCGCCGCCCATAACACTGAAGCTTTCTTT. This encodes CASSVSGGAAHNTEAFF.

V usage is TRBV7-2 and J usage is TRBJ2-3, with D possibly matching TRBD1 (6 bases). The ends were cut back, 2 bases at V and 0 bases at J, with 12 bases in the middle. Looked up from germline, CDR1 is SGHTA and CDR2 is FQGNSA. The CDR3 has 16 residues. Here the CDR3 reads CASSLRSTGSTDTQYF. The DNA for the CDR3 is TGTGCCAGCAGCTTACGATCGACAGGAAGCACAGATACGCAGTATTTT.

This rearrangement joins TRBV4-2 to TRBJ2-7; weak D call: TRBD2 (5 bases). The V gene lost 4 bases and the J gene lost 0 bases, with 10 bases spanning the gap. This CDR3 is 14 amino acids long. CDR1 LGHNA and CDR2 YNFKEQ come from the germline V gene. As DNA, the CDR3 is TGTGCCAGCAGCCCGGCCACTAGCTCCTACGAGCAGTACTTC. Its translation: CASSPATSSYEQYF.

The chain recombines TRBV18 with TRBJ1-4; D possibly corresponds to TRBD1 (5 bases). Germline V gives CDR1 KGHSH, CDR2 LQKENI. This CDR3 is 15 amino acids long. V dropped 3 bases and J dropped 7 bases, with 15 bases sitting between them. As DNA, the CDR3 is TGTGCCAGCTCACCCGGGGCGGGAGCTAGTGAAAAACTGTTTTTT. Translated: CASSPGAGASEKLFF.